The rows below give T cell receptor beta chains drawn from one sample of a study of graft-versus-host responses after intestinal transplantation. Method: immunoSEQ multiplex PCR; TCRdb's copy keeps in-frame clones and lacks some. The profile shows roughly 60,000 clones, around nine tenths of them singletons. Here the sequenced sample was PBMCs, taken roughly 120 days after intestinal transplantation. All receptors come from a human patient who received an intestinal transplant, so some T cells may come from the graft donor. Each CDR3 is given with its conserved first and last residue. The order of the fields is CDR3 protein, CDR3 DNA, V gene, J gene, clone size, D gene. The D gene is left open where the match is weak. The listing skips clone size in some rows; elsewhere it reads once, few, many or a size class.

CASSILGTVSEQYF,TGTGCCAGTAGTATCCTGGGGACAGTCTCGGAGCAGTACTTC,TRBV19,TRBJ2-7,.,TRBD1
CASSLDPDQPQHF,TGTGCCAGCAGCTTAGATCCGGATCAGCCTCAGCATTTT,TRBV7-2,TRBJ1-5,.,.
CASSIRDSYLPGELFF,TGTGCCAGCAGTATCCGGGACTCTTACCTTCCCGGGGAGCTGTTTTTT,TRBV28,TRBJ2-2,.,.
CASSRSGSGDEQFF,TGTGCCAGCAGCCGAAGCGGGAGTGGCGATGAGCAGTTCTTC,TRBV7-9,TRBJ2-1,.,TRBD2
CASSQSRDKGPYEQYF,TGTGCCAGCAGCCAATCCCGGGACAAGGGCCCCTACGAGCAGTACTTC,TRBV11-2,TRBJ2-7,.,.
CASSLDIYGGYTF,TGTGCCAGCAGCTTAGACATTTATGGAGGGTACACCTTC,TRBV7-9,TRBJ1-2,.,.
CASSNRDRGLGAEAFF,TGTGCCAGCAGCAACCGGGACAGGGGATTGGGCGCTGAAGCTTTCTTT,TRBV14,TRBJ1-1,.,TRBD1
CAVGGTGELFF,TGTGCCGTCGGGGGTACCGGGGAGCTGTTTTTT,TRBV19,TRBJ2-2,.,.
CSGRWGGLDSPLHF,TGCAGCGGCCGCTGGGGGGGTTTGGATTCACCCCTCCACTTT,TRBV29-1,TRBJ1-6,once,.
CASSQVVAYEQYF,TGTGCCAGCAGCCAGGTCGTAGCCTACGAGCAGTACTTC,TRBV11-2,TRBJ2-7,.,.
CASSTFKEQYF,TGTGCCAGCAGTACCTTTAAGGAGCAGTACTTC,TRBV28,TRBJ2-7,.,.
CASARGLANTGELFF,TGCGCCAGCGCTAGGGGGTTGGCGAACACCGGGGAGCTGTTTTTT,TRBV5-1,TRBJ2-2,.,.
CASSSTITGRNEKLFF,TGTGCCAGCAGTTCGACTATAACAGGGAGGAATGAAAAACTGTTTTTT,TRBV28,TRBJ1-4,once,.
CASSQTLDTQYF,TGTGCCAGCAGCCAGACTTTAGATACGCAGTATTTT,TRBV14,TRBJ2-3,.,.
CAISESWETQYF,TGTGCCATCAGTGAGTCGTGGGAGACCCAGTACTTC,TRBV10-3,TRBJ2-5,.,.
CASSLWNVGNTGELFF,TGTGCCAGCAGCTTATGGAACGTGGGGAACACCGGGGAGCTGTTTTTT,TRBV7-6,TRBJ2-2,.,.
CASRRTGNNSPLHF,TGTGCCAGCAGAAGGACAGGGAATAATTCACCCCTCCACTTT,TRBV7-2,TRBJ1-6,.,TRBD1
CAWSLTRETTF,TGTGCCTGGAGTCTCACCCGGGAGACCACATTC,TRBV30,TRBJ1-2,.,.
CASSPGEGRTDTQYF,TGCGCCAGCAGCCCTGGGGAGGGGAGAACAGATACGCAGTATTTT,TRBV4-1,TRBJ2-3,.,TRBD2
CSVGRDRVTYEQYF,TGCAGCGTTGGCCGGGACAGGGTTACCTACGAGCAGTACTTC,TRBV29-1,TRBJ2-7,.,TRBD1
CASSIRTGTGPYEQYF,TGTGCCAGTAGTATTCGGACCGGGACAGGGCCTTACGAGCAGTACTTC,TRBV19,TRBJ2-7,.,TRBD1
CASSPATGQDINQPQHF,TGTGCCAGCAGCCCAGCCACGGGGCAGGATATCAATCAGCCCCAGCATTTT,TRBV11-2,TRBJ1-5,once,.
CASSLWSLGENTEAFF,TGTGCCAGCAGCTTATGGTCTTTAGGGGAGAACACTGAAGCTTTCTTT,TRBV11-2,TRBJ1-1,once,.
CASSQGRTSPETQYF,TGTGCCAGCAGCCAAGGCAGGACTAGCCCAGAGACCCAGTACTTC,TRBV4-2,TRBJ2-5,.,TRBD2
CASSFSGGDYEQYF,TGTGCCAGCAGTTTTAGCGGGGGGGACTACGAGCAGTACTTC,TRBV28,TRBJ2-7,.,TRBD2
CASSQASGPFGGTDTQYF,TGTGCCAGCAGCCAAGCTTCGGGCCCCTTTGGAGGCACAGATACGCAGTATTTT,TRBV4-2,TRBJ2-3,.,.
CASSLRINSNEKLFF,TGTGCCAGCAGTTTAAGGATCAACTCTAATGAAAAACTGTTTTTT,TRBV28,TRBJ1-4,.,.
CASSIRVAGTSTDTQYF,TGTGCCAGCAGCATCAGGGTGGCGGGGACTAGCACAGATACGCAGTATTTT,TRBV28,TRBJ2-3,.,.
CASGTSANSYEQYF,TGCGCCAGCGGGACTAGCGCTAACTCCTACGAGCAGTACTTC,TRBV10-2,TRBJ2-7,.,TRBD2
CASSDGWGTGELFF,TGTGCCAGCAGTGACGGGTGGGGGACCGGGGAGCTGTTTTTT,TRBV6-1,TRBJ2-2,.,.
CASSPFRQGTYEQYF,TGTGCCAGCAGCCCTTTTCGACAGGGAACGTACGAGCAGTACTTC,TRBV5-8,TRBJ2-7,once,TRBD1
CAWSPRGGRPQHF,TGTGCCTGGAGTCCGAGGGGAGGGCGGCCCCAGCATTTT,TRBV30,TRBJ1-5,.,.
CASSEKPQGLSYEQYF,TGTGCCAGCAGTGAAAAACCGCAGGGCCTGTCCTACGAGCAGTACTTC,TRBV6-9,TRBJ2-7,.,.
CASRSPGLEYEQYF,TGTGCCAGCAGATCTCCGGGGCTAGAGTACGAGCAGTACTTC,TRBV28,TRBJ2-7,.,.
CATSRSRLTRFLEQYF,TGTGCCACCAGCAGATCCCGTTTAACACGCTTCTTGGAGCAGTACTTC,TRBV15,TRBJ2-5,.,.
CANSGGPSTDTQYF,TGTGCCAACTCAGGGGGCCCTAGCACAGATACGCAGTATTTT,TRBV10-3,TRBJ2-3,.,TRBD1
CAISEAALLYNEQFF,TGTGCCATCAGTGAGGCGGCCCTTCTTTACAATGAGCAGTTCTTC,TRBV10-3,TRBJ2-1,.,.
CASSSKGGGIRYTF,TGTGCCAGCAGTAGTAAAGGGGGCGGAATCCGCTACACCTTC,TRBV6-1,TRBJ1-2,.,TRBD1
CASSQTSGRGYEQYF,TGTGCCAGCAGCCAGACTAGCGGGAGAGGGTACGAGCAGTACTTC,TRBV14,TRBJ2-7,.,TRBD2
CSAGLGGTFF,TGCAGTGCGGGTTTAGGTGGGACTTTCTTT,TRBV20-1,TRBJ1-1,.,.
CASSLSRDRSYEQYF,TGTGCCAGCAGCTTGTCCCGGGACCGATCCTACGAGCAGTACTTC,TRBV27,TRBJ2-7,.,.
CASRVGDTQYF,TGTGCCAGCAGAGTAGGAGATACGCAGTATTTT,TRBV6-1,TRBJ2-3,.,.
CASSRRGHGYTF,TGTGCCAGCAGCCGCCGGGGACATGGCTACACCTTC,TRBV27,TRBJ1-2,.,.
CASSLGPGQGYEQYF,TGCGCCAGCAGCTTGGGGCCGGGACAGGGCTACGAGCAGTACTTC,TRBV5-1,TRBJ2-7,.,TRBD1
CASMYSGAGANVLTF,TGTGCCAGCATGTACTCAGGGGCAGGGGCCAACGTCCTGACTTTC,TRBV6-5,TRBJ2-6,once,.
CASRGLADYEQYF,TGTGCCAGCAGGGGACTAGCGGACTACGAGCAGTACTTC,TRBV19,TRBJ2-7,.,TRBD2
CASSIDRGGYGYTF,TGTGCCAGCAGCATCGACAGGGGCGGCTATGGCTACACCTTC,TRBV6-5,TRBJ1-2,.,TRBD1
CASSQALEGTDTQYF,TGTGCCAGCAGTCAGGCGTTAGAAGGCACAGATACGCAGTATTTT,TRBV27,TRBJ2-3,.,.
CASSQDPQSYEQYF,TGCGCCAGCAGCCAAGATCCCCAGTCCTACGAGCAGTACTTC,TRBV4-1,TRBJ2-7,.,.
CAISDPSDLYEQYF,TGTGCCATCAGCGACCCAAGTGACCTCTACGAGCAGTACTTC,TRBV10-3,TRBJ2-7,.,.
CASSLESTTPTYEQYF,TGTGCCAGCAGCTTAGAGTCGACTACCCCGACCTACGAGCAGTACTTC,TRBV7-2,TRBJ2-7,.,.
CASSPPGRGQDEQFF,TGTGCCAGCAGCCCCCCGGGCCGCGGGCAAGATGAGCAGTTCTTC,TRBV7-9,TRBJ2-1,.,.
CASRVVGGANVLTF,TGTGCCAGCAGAGTCGTGGGTGGGGCCAACGTCCTGACTTTC,TRBV7-9,TRBJ2-6,.,.